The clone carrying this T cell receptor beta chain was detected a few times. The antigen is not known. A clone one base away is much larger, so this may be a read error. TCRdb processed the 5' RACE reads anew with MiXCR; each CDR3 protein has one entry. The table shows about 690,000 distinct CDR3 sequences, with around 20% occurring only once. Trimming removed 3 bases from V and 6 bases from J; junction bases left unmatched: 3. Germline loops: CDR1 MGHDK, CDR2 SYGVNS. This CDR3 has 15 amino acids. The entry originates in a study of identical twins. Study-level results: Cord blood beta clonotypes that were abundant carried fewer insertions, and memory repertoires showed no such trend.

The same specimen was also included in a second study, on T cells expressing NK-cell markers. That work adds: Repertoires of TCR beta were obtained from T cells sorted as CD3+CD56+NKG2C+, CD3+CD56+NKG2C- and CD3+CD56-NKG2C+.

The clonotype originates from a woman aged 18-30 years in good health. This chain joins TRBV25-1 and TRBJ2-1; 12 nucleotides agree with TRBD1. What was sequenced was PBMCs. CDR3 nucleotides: TGTGCCAGCAGTGAGGGGACAGGGGGCTCCAATGAGCAGTTCTTC. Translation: CASSEGTGGSNEQFF.